Shown below are 9 T cell receptor beta chains from a single sample sequenced in a study of T cell responses to AZD1222 COVID-19 vaccine. The method was immunoSEQ multiplex PCR; TCRdb's version includes in-frame clones alone and lacks a portion of them. The sample has more than 85,000 clones; approximately 90% are singletons. The starting material was peripheral blood, obtained on day 0 of AZD1222 vaccination. These receptors all come from an adult in good health.

The chain employs TRBV27 and TRBJ2-1; no definite D call. Looked up from germline, CDR1 is MNHEY and CDR2 is SMNVEV (reference sequence). This CDR3 has 15 residues. V was pared by 5 bases and J by 0 bases, with 11 bases between. The CDR3 coding sequence is TGTGCCAGCAGTCCGACCCTCCGCTCCTACAATGAGCAGTTCTTC. Its translation is CASSPTLRSYNEQFF.

The chain employs TRBV7-6 and TRBJ2-2; maybe TRBD2 (6 bases). Trimming removed 3 bases at V and 0 bases at J, with 8 bases between. This CDR3 has 15 residues. Germline assignment: CDR1 SGHVS and CDR2 FNYEAQ. For the CDR3, the DNA is TGTGCCAGCAGCTTGGGGACTTCGAACACCGGGGAGCTGTTTTTT. Amino acids: CASSLGTSNTGELFF.

The CDR3 coding sequence is TGTGCCAGCAGGAGAGCGGGGGGGCCCTGGAATGAGCAGTTCTTC. This encodes CASRRAGGPWNEQFF. The J gene is TRBJ2-1, the V gene TRBV25-1; 10 bases align to TRBD2. J gave up 7 bases and V 6 bases, and 9 bases lay outside the gene matches. The germline V gene has CDR1 MGHDK and CDR2 SYGVNS. The CDR3 is 15 residues long. Variable domain in full (rest from reference TRBV25-1 and TRBJ2-1): EADIYQTPRYLVIGTGKKITLECSQTMGHDKMYWYQQDPGMELHLIHYSYGVNSTEKGDLSSESTVSRIRTEHFPLTLESARPSHTSQYLCASRRAGGPWNEQFFGPGTRLTVL.

The chain links TRBV11-3 to TRBJ2-1, with TRBD1 identical over 8 bases. Per germline, CDR1 SGHNT and CDR2 YENEEA. Trimming took 5 bases from V and 10 from J; bases not matched to a gene: 7. CDR3 size: 13 residues. This CDR3 is CASSPRTGSEQFF. CDR3 in DNA: TGTGCCAGCAGCCCGAGGACAGGGTCCGAGCAGTTCTTC. The whole variable domain, remainder taken from reference TRBV11-3 and TRBJ2-1, is EAGVVQSPRYKIIEKKQPVAFWCNPISGHNTLYWYLQNLGQGPELLIRYENEEAVDDSQLPKDRFSAERLKGVDSTLKIQPAELGDSAVYLCASSPRTGSEQFFGPGTRLTVL.

The chain combines TRBV19 with TRBJ1-1, with TRBD1 matching over 8 bases. Trimming took 4 bases from V and 7 from J; bases not matched to a gene: 8. Germline CDR1 and CDR2: LNHDA and SQIVND (reference sequence). The CDR3 is 14 amino acids. CDR3 nucleotides: TGTGCCAGTAGTACTTCAGGGGGCGGGTTTGAAGCTTTCTTT. Its translation: CASSTSGGGFEAFF. The variable domain in full, completed from reference TRBV19 and TRBJ1-1, reads DGGITQSPKYLFRKEGQNVTLSCEQNLNHDAMYWYRQDPGQGLRLIYYSQIVNDFQKGDIAEGYSVSREKKESFPLTVTSAQKNPTAFYLCASSTSGGGFEAFFGQGTRLTVV.

The chain employs TRBV4-2 and TRBJ2-7, with TRBD1 identical over 8 bases. The CDR3 spans 14 residues. Germline V gene data show CDR1 as LGHNA and CDR2 as YNFKEQ. The V and J ends lost 3 bases and 6 bases, in that order; junction bases with no gene match: 7. For the CDR3, the DNA is TGTGCCAGCAGCCAGGATGGACAGGGTGGCGAGCAGTACTTC. This encodes CASSQDGQGGEQYF.

The V gene is TRBV24-1, the J gene TRBJ2-5, with 9 bases that match TRBD2. The CDR3 consists of 13 residues. Germline V CDR1 and CDR2: KGHDR, SFDVKD. Trimming cost V 5 bases and J 5 bases; bases outside gene matches: 2. As DNA, the CDR3 is TGTGCCACCAGTGGTAGCGGGAGTGAGACCCAGTACTTC. It translates to CATSGSGSETQYF.

This chain connects TRBV27 to TRBJ1-2; no clear D gene. The germline gives CDR1 MNHEY, CDR2 SMNVEV (reference sequence). The CDR3 runs 14 residues. V shed 6 bases and J shed 6 bases, with 17 bases lying between them. The CDR3: CASRGLARSHGYTF. The CDR3 DNA is TGTGCCAGCAGAGGCCTCGCTAGGTCCCATGGCTACACCTTC.

This chain connects TRBV27 to TRBJ2-2; D is possibly TRBD1 or TRBD2 (5 bases each). CDR3 size: 15 residues. Per the germline V gene, CDR1 is MNHEY and CDR2 is SMNVEV (reference sequence). Trimming shortened V by 3 bases and J by 7 bases, and 15 bases separated the two germline ends. CDR3 coding DNA: TGTGCCAGCAGTTTTTCCCCCGTTGGGGGCGGGGAGCTGTTTTTT. This sequence encodes CASSFSPVGGGELFF.